This TCR beta chain was found in a study of somatic mutations in cytotoxic T cells in rheumatoid arthritis. Measured with immunoSEQ multiplex PCR; TCRdb has only the in-frame clones, and not every one. The sample holds about 9,600 clones, over 80% seen once. There are 16 residues in the CDR3. V shed 5 bases, J shed 8 bases, and the junction held 15 bases outside the gene matches. Germline loops: CDR1 SEHNR, CDR2 FQNEAQ (reference sequence). The sequence came from an adult with rheumatoid arthritis. This sequence joins TRBV7-9 and TRBJ2-1, with 7 bases identical to TRBD1. Specimen: CD8+ T cells sorted from blood. CDR3 amino acids: CASSRPFDRVGDEQFF. Here the CDR3 DNA reads TGTGCCAGCAGCCGACCCTTCGACAGGGTGGGCGATGAGCAGTTCTTC. Full variable domain (outside the CDR3, taken from reference TRBV7-9 and TRBJ2-1): DTGVSQNPRHKITKRGQNVTFRCDPISEHNRLYWYRQTLGQGPEFLTYFQNEAQLEKSRLLSDRFSAERPKGSFSTLEIQRTEQGDSAMYLCASSRPFDRVGDEQFFGPGTRLTVL.